Reported below is one T cell receptor (beta chain). Its antigen is not identified. This entry comes from a study of T cell responses to AZD1222 COVID-19 vaccine. For the study at large: The analysis combined second doses at about 4 or about 12 weeks. General study points: Per reports, nearly half of all spike-specific TCRs target regions that are unmutated in variants. Donors were largely white British and mainly female; clonal diversity was possibly underestimated.

Sequencing was performed with immunoSEQ multiplex PCR; in TCRdb, only in-frame clones are kept and a portion is missing. The data hold about 160,000 clones, with around nine tenths observed a single time. The material sequenced was peripheral blood, taken on day 0 of AZD1222 vaccination. The receptor comes from an adult in good health.

As DNA, the CDR3 is TGTGCCAGCAGTAGAGGGATTTCGGGAAACACCATATATTTT. It encodes CASSRGISGNTIYF. The chain links TRBV6-2 or TRBV6-3 to TRBJ1-3; the D is unclear. The V and J ends lost 5 bases and 4 bases respectively, with 12 bases between them. CDR3 length: 14 residues. The germline gives CDR1 MNHEY, CDR2 SVGEGT.